This T cell receptor beta chain was observed in a study of blood T cell repertoires in COVID-19. Study-wide background: COVID-19 samples collected from the United States, Italy and Spain covered acute and convalescent phases. T cells, B-cell-depleted T cells, or PBMCs provided the cDNA or gDNA that served as material.

TCRdb's table, derived via immunoSEQ multiplex PCR, lists solely in-frame clones and lacks some. The data contain roughly 87,000 clones, about 82% of them singletons. Per the germline V gene, CDR1 is SGHTA and CDR2 is FQGNSA. The CDR3 covers 13 residues. Trimming cost V 3 bases and J 4 bases; bases outside gene matches: 2. The clonotype was recovered from a man aged 50 to 60 with active COVID-19. The rearrangement links TRBV7-2 to TRBJ2-7, with 8 bases fitting TRBD1. Sequencing was carried out using peripheral blood. The CDR3 coding sequence is TGTGCCAGCAGCTTGACAGGGGAGTACGAGCAGTACTTC. Amino acids: CASSLTGEYEQYF.